The clone carrying this T cell receptor (beta chain) was recorded a few times. What it binds is unknown. The sample originates from a study of blood T cells in healthy people across ages. Overall study: Capture via template switching afforded approximately one barcoded beta molecule per two T cells.

The J segment lost 4 bases and the V segment lost 5 bases, leaving 3 bases of the junction unmatched. Germline loops: CDR1 ENHRY, CDR2 SYGVKD. This CDR3 is 14 amino acids long. Whole-study findings and limits: For the donors, CMV status was unknown and possibly confounded expanded clonotype changes. More naive CD4+ cells and higher diversity marked long-lived donors relative to aged donors.

Every sample yielded at least 7 million isolated PBMCs. A J-beta primer mix and a sample-barcoded 5' primer were used in a second PCR of about 7 to 12 cycles. MiXCR, applied by TCRdb to the 5' RACE reads, yields one record per CDR3 protein. This table holds 700,000 to 900,000 distinct CDR3 sequences, under 30% found once. These sequences were also reported in another study, on T cells of mothers and their children.

This TCR derives from a boy younger than 18 in good health. J is TRBJ1-3 and V is TRBV10-3, with 9 bases matching TRBD1. Sequenced: blood. CDR3 loop: CAISPGQGGNTIYF. The CDR3 DNA is TGTGCCATCAGTCCGGGACAGGGAGGAAACACCATATATTTT.